The present entry profiles one TCR beta chain with its context. This sample is part of a study of blood T cell repertoires in COVID-19. Study-level information: The study drew acute and convalescent COVID-19 samples from the United States, Italy and Spain. PBMCs, B-cell-depleted T cells, or T cells provided the cDNA or gDNA that made up the material.

In the authors' methods: Nucleated cell counts were estimated from reference gene primer amplification. TCRdb's table, derived via immunoSEQ multiplex PCR, lists solely in-frame clones and lacks some. V and J calls and clone size follow that table, whereas D and trimming were derived from the DNA. Of some 120,000 clones listed, approximately 84% are singletons. V was trimmed by 3 bases and J by 5 bases, leaving 16 bases between them. CDR1 is ENHRY, CDR2 SYGVKD, per germline. The CDR3 extends over 15 amino acids. The clonotype was recovered from a human donor in a cohort sampled during active COVID-19. Sequences were obtained from peripheral blood. The rearrangement links TRBV10-3 to TRBJ1-1; maybe TRBD1 (5 bases). As DNA, the CDR3 is TGTGCCATCAGTGATTGGGGGAGGCGAGGGACTGAAGCTTTCTTT. It translates to CAISDWGRRGTEAFF.